The sequence of this T cell receptor (beta chain) was determined in a study of T cell clonotyping in hematopoietic cell transplantation. Clones were read by immunoSEQ multiplex PCR, and TCRdb kept only the in-frame ones, dropping some. Here the sample spans more than 65,000 clones, 94% being singletons. Study findings and constraints: Broader posttransplant TCR repertoire diversity was predicted by graft donor and pretransplant recipient Inverse Simpson Index values.

As regards this clone: Antigen specificity is unknown.

This CDR3 is 13 amino acids long. V was cut by 8 bases and J by 4 bases, with 12 bases left in between. Germline CDR1 is MNHNY and CDR2 is SVGAGI (reference sequence). This chain uses TRBV6-6 with TRBJ1-5; TRBD1 is a possible D gene (5 bases). The sequencing input was peripheral blood mononuclear cells. This TCR derives from a man aged 45-60 years in good health. Some clones in this sample may be carry-over from other donors' samples. In DNA, the CDR3 is TGTGCCAGCCATGGGGAGGGGAATCAGCCCCAGCATTTT. It specifies CASHGEGNQPQHF.